A single sample gave rise to the 6 T cell receptor beta chains below, sequenced in a study of cytotoxic CD8 clonotypes in ibrutinib-treated CLL. The repertoire was sequenced with immunoSEQ multiplex PCR; TCRdb's copy has only in-frame clones and lacks some. This table has 35,000 to 55,000 clones, about 70% appearing once. Sequenced material: PBMCs, taken after 12 months of ibrutinib treatment. All receptors derive from a human donor with chronic lymphocytic leukemia.

This chain connects TRBV4-2 to TRBJ2-1; 9 positions agree with TRBD2. The V gene's germline CDR1 is LGHNA and CDR2 YNFKEQ. V dropped 0 bases and J dropped 4; count of bases not matched to a gene: 7. CDR3 length equals 17 residues. The CDR3 here is CASSQDLASGDYNEQFF. The CDR3 coding sequence is TGTGCCAGCAGCCAAGACTTGGCTAGCGGGGATTACAATGAGCAGTTCTTC.

The chain carries TRBV15 and TRBJ2-1; D possibly corresponds to TRBD2 (6 bases). This CDR3 comprises 13 residues. CDR1 is LNHNV, CDR2 YYDKDF, per germline (reference sequence). V was cut by 4 bases and J by 5 bases, with 9 bases left in between. The CDR3 region has the DNA TGTGCCACCAGCACGGGACTTAACAATGAGCAGTTCTTC. It encodes CATSTGLNNEQFF.

Concerning this clone itself: Germline and junction disagree at one end, which may indicate a read error. This sample also contains other DNA sequences that code for the same CDR3. The DNA for the CDR3 is TGTGCTAGCAGCTTAAAGGGTTCGTACGAGCAGTACTTC. Translation: CASSLKGSYEQYF. The gene calls are TRBV7-7 and TRBJ2-7, with D uncertain. Germline V gene lookup returns CDR1 SSHAT and CDR2 FNYEAQ (reference sequence). CDR3 length: 13 residues.

The V gene is TRBV2, the J gene TRBJ2-2; D is uncertain. Trimming took 6 bases from V and 5 from J, leaving 10 bases between them. Germline V lookup: CDR1 SNHLY, CDR2 FYNNEI. The CDR3 runs 13 residues. CDR3 sequence: CASRESRTGELFF. The CDR3 coding sequence is TGTGCCAGCAGGGAATCGCGAACCGGGGAGCTGTTTTTT. Full variable domain (outside the CDR3, taken from reference TRBV2 and TRBJ2-2): EPEVTQTPSHQVTQMGQEVILRCVPISNHLYFYWYRQILGQKVEFLVSFYNNEISEKSEIFDDQFSVERPDGSNFTLKIRSTKLEDSAMYFCASRESRTGELFFGEGSRLTVL.

This clone came up a few times. The V call is TRBV9, the J call TRBJ1-5, with D possibly being TRBD1 (5 bases). This CDR3 is built from 15 residues. The germline gives CDR1 SGDLS, CDR2 YYNGEE. Between the trimmed V and J ends, which lost 2 bases and 3 bases, there was a span of 12 bases. CDR3 region: CASSVRGDLNQPQHF. The CDR3 DNA reads as TGTGCCAGCAGCGTGCGGGGGGACCTCAATCAGCCCCAGCATTTT.

The V and J genes are TRBV28 and TRBJ2-1; D remains unclear. CDR1 is MDHEN, CDR2 SYDVKM, per germline. The CDR3 extends over 15 amino acids. V was cut by 1 base and J by 2 bases, with 9 bases left in between. The CDR3 region has the DNA TGTGCCAGCAGTTTATCTGGGGTGACCTACAATGAGCAGTTCTTC. It is translated as CASSLSGVTYNEQFF.